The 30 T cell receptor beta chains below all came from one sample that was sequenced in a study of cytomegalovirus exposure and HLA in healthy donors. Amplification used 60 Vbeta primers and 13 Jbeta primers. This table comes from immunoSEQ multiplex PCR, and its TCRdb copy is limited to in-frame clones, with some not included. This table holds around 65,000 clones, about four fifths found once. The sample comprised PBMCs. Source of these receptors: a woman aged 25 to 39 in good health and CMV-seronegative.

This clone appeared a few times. The CDR3 nucleotides read TGCGCCAGCAGCCAGGCCAGGATGAGGGACGAGCAGTACTTC. Its protein is CASSQARMRDEQYF. The chain couples TRBV5-1 to TRBJ2-7, with D perhaps matching TRBD2 (5 bases). Looked up from germline, CDR1 is SGHRS and CDR2 is YFSETQ. Trimming left V 4 bases short and J 5 bases short, with 16 bases between. The CDR3 is 14 residues long.

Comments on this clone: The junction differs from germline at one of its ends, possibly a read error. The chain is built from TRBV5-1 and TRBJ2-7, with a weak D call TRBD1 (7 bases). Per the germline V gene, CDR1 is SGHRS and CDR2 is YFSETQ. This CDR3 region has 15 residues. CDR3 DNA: TGCGCCGGCAGGGGGGACTGTATCCCCTCCTACGAGCAGTACTTC. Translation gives CAGRGDCIPSYEQYF.

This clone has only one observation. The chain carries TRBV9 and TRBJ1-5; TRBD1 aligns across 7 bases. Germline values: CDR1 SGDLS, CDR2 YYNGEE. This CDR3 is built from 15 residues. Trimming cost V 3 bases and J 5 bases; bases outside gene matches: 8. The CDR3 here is CASSAGTVVDQPQHF. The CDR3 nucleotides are TGTGCCAGCAGCGCTGGGACAGTGGTGGATCAGCCCCAGCATTTT.

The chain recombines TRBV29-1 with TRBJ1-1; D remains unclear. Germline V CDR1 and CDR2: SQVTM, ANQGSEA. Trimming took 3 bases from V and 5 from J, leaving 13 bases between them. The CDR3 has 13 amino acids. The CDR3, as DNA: TGCAGCGTTGACGGGTTAAGCTTGACTGAAGCTTTCTTT. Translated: CSVDGLSLTEAFF.

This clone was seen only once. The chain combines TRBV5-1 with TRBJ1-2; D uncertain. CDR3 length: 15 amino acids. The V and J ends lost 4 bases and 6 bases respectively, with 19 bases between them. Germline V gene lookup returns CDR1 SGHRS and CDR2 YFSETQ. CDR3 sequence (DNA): TGCGCCAGCAGCCAATCCCCGAGCAATCCCAATGGCTACACCTTC. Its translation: CASSQSPSNPNGYTF.

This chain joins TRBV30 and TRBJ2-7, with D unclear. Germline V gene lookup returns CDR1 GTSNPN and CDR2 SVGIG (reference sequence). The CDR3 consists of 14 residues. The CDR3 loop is CASAIYTAPYEQYF. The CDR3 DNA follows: TGTGCATCAGCGATCTATACCGCCCCCTACGAGCAGTACTTC.

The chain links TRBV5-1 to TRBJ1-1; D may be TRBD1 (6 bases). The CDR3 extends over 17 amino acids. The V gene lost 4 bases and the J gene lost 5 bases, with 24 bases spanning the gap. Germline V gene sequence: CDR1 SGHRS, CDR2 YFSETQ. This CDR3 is CASSLTRLRGPGTEAFF. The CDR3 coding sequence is TGCGCCAGCAGCCTTACAAGACTCAGGGGACCAGGGACTGAAGCTTTCTTT.

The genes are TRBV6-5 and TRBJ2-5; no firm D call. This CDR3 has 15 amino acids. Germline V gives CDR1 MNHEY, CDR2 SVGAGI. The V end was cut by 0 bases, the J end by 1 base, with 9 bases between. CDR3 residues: CASSYSGGLQETQYF. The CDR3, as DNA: TGTGCCAGCAGTTACTCGGGTGGGCTCCAAGAGACCCAGTACTTC.

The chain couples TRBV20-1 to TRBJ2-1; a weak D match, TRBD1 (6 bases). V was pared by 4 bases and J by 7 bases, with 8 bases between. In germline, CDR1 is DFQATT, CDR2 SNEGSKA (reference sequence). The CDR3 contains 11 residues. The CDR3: CSATGVNEQFF. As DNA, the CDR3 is TGCAGTGCTACAGGGGTGAATGAGCAGTTCTTC.

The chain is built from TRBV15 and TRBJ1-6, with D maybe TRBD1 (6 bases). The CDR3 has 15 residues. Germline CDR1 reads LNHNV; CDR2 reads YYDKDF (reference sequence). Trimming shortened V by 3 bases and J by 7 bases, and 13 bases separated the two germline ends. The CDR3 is CATSSHKGVNSPLHF. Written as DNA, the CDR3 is TGTGCCACCAGCAGCCACAAGGGGGTCAATTCACCCCTCCACTTT.

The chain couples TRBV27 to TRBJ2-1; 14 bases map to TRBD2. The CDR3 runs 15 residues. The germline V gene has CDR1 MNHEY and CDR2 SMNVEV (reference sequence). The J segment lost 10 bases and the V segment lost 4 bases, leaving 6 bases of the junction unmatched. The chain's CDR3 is CASSSETSGGVEQFF. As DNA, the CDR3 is TGTGCCAGCAGTTCCGAGACTAGCGGGGGGGTAGAGCAGTTCTTC.

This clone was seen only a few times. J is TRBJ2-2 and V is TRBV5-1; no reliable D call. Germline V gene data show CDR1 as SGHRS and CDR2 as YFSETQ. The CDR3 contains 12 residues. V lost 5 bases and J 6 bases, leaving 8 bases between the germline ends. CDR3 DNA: TGCGCCAGCAGAGTCTACCCCGGGGAGCTGTTTTTT. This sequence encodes CASRVYPGELFF.

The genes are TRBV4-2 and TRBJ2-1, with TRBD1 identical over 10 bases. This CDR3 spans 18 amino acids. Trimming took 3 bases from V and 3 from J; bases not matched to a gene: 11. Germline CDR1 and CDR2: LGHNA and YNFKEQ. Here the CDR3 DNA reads TGTGCCAGCAGCCAGGGACAGGGGTTTTCGAGGCTCTACAATGAGCAGTTCTTC. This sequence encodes CASSQGQGFSRLYNEQFF.

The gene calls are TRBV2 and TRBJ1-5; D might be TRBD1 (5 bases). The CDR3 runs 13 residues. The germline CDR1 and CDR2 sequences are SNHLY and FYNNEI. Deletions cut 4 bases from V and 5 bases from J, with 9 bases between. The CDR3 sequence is CASSVDRDQPQHF. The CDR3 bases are TGTGCCAGCAGTGTTGACAGAGATCAGCCCCAGCATTTT. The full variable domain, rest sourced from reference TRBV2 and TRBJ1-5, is EPEVTQTPSHQVTQMGQEVILRCVPISNHLYFYWYRQILGQKVEFLVSFYNNEISEKSEIFDDQFSVERPDGSNFTLKIRSTKLEDSAMYFCASSVDRDQPQHFGDGTRLSIL.

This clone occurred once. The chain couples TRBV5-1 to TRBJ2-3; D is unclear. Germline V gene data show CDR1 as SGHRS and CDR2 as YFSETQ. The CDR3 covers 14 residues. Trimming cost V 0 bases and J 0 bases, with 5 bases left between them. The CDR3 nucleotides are TGCGCCAGCAGCTTGGCGACTAGCACAGATACGCAGTATTTT. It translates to CASSLATSTDTQYF.

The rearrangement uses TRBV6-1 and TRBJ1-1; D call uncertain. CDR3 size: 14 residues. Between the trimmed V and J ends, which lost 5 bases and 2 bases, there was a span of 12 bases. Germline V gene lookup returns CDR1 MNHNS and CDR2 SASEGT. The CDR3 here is CASSTRDINTEAFF. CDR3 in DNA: TGTGCCAGCAGTACTCGAGACATCAACACTGAAGCTTTCTTT.

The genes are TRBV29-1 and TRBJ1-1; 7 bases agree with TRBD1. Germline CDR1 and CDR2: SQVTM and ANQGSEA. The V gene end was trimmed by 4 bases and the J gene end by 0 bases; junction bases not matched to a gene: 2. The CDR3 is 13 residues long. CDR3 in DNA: TGCAGCGTTGTAGGGGGCTTGAACACTGAAGCTTTCTTT. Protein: CSVVGGLNTEAFF.

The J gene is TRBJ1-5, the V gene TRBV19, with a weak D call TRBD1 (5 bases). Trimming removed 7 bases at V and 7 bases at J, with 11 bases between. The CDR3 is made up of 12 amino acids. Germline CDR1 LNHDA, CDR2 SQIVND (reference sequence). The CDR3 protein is CASMGGEQPQHF. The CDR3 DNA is TGTGCCAGTATGGGGGGGGAGCAGCCCCAGCATTTT.

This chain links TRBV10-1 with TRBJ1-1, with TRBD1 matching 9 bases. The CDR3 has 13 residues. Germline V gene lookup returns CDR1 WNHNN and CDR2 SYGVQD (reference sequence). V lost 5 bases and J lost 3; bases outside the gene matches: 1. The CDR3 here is CASSWDRDTEAFF. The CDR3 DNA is TGCGCCAGCAGTTGGGACAGGGACACTGAAGCTTTCTTT.

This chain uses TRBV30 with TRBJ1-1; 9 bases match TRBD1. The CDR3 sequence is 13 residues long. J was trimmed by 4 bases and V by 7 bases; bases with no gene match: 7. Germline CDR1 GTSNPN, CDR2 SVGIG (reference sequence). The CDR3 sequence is CASGGQGSTEAFF. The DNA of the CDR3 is TGTGCCTCCGGGGGACAGGGCAGCACTGAAGCTTTCTTT.

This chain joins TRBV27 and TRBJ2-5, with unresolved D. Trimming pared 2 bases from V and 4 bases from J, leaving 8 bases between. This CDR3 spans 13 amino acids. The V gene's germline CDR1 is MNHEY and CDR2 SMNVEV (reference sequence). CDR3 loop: CASSLTRRETQYF. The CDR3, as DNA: TGTGCCAGCAGTTTAACCAGGCGAGAGACCCAGTACTTC.

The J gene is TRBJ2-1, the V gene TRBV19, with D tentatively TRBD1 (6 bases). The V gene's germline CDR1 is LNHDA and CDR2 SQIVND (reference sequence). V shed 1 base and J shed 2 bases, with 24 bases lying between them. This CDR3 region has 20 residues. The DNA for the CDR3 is TGTGCCAGTAGTATAGTGAGGACAGCCTTTCACTACCCTGCCTACAATGAGCAGTTCTTC. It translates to CASSIVRTAFHYPAYNEQFF.

The DNA for the CDR3 is TGTGCCAGCAGCTTAAAGGGGGACGGTGAAGCTTTCTTT. As protein: CASSLKGDGEAFF. The V gene is TRBV7-2, the J gene TRBJ1-1; tentatively, D is TRBD1 (6 bases). Germline loops: CDR1 SGHTA, CDR2 FQGNSA. CDR3 length equals 13 residues. Trimming removed 2 bases at V and 7 bases at J, with 11 bases between.

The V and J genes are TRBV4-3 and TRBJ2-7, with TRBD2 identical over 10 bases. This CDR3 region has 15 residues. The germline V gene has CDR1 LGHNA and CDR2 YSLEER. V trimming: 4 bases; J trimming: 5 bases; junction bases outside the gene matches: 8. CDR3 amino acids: CASSLSLAGFNEQYF. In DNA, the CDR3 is TGCGCCAGCAGCCTATCACTAGCGGGATTCAACGAGCAGTACTTC.

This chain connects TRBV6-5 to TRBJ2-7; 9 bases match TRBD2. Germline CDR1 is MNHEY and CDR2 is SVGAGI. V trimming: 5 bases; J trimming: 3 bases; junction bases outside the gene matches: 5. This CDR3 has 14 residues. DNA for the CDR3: TGTGCCAGCAGTGGGCGGGAGGGAATCTACGAGCAGTACTTC. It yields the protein CASSGREGIYEQYF.

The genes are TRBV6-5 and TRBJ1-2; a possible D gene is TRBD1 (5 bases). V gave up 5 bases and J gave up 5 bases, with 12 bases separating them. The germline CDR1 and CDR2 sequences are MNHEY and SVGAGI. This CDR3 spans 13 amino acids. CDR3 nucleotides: TGTGCCAGCAGTCCAGACAGTGTATATGGCTACACCTTC. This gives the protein CASSPDSVYGYTF.

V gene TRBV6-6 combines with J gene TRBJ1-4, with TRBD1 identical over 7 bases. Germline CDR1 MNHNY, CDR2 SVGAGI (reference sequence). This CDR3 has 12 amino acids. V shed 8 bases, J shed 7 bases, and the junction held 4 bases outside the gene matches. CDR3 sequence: CASCQGVEKLFF. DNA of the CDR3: TGTGCCAGCTGTCAGGGGGTTGAAAAACTGTTTTTT.

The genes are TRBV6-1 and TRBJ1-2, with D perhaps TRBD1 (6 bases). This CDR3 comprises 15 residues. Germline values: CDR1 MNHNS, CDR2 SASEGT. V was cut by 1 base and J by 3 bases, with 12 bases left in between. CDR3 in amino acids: CASSEDAWGHYGYTF. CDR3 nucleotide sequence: TGTGCCAGCAGTGAAGATGCTTGGGGGCACTATGGCTACACCTTC.

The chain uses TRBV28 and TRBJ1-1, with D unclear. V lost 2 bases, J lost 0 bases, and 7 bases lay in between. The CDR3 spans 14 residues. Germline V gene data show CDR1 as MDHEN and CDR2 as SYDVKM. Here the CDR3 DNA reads TGTGCCAGCAGTTTACACAACGTGAACACTGAAGCTTTCTTT. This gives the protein CASSLHNVNTEAFF. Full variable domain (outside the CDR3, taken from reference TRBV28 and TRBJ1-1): DVKVTQSSRYLVKRTGEKVFLECVQDMDHENMFWYRQDPGLGLRLIYFSYDVKMKEKGDIPEGYSVSREKKERFSLILESASTNQTSMYLCASSLHNVNTEAFFGQGTRLTVV.

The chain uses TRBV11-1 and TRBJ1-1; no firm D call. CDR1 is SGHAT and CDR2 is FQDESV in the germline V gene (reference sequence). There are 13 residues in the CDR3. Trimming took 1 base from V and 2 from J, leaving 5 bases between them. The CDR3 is CASSLGLNTEAFF. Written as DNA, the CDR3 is TGTGCCAGCAGCTTAGGTCTCAACACTGAAGCTTTCTTT.